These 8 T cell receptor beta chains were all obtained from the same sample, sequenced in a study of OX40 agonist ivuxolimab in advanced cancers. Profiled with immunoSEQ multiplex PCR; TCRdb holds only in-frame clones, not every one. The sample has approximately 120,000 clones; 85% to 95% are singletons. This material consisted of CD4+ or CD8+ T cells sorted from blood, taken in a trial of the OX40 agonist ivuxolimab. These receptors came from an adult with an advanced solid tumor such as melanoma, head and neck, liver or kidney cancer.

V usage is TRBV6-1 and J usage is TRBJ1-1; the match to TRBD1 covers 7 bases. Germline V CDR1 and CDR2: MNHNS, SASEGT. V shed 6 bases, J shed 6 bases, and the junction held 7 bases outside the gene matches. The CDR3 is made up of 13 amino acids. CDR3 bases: TGTGCCAGCAGGGCCAGGGACAGCTCTGAAGCTTTCTTT. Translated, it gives CASRARDSSEAFF.

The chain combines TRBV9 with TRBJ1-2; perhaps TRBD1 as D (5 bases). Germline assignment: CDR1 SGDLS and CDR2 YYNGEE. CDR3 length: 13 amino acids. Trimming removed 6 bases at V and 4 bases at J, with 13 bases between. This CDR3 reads CASTLNQGYGYTF. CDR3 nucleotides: TGTGCCAGCACCCTGAATCAGGGCTATGGCTACACCTTC. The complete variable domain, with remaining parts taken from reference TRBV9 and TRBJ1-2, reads DSGVTQTPKHLITATGQRVTLRCSPRSGDLSVYWYQQSLDQGLQFLIQYYNGEERAKGNILERFSAQQFPDLHSELNLSSLELGDSALYFCASTLNQGYGYTFGSGTRLTVV.

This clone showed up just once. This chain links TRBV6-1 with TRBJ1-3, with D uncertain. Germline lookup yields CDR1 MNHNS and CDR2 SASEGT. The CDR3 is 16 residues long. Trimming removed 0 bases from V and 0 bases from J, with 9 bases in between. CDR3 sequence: CASSEAAPNSGNTIYF. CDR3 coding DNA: TGTGCCAGCAGTGAAGCTGCACCTAACTCTGGAAACACCATATATTTT.

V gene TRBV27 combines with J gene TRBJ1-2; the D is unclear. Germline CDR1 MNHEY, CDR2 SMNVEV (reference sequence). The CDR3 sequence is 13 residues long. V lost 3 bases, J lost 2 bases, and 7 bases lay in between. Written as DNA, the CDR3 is TGTGCCAGCAGTTTGACCGCCAACTATGGCTACACCTTC. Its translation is CASSLTANYGYTF.

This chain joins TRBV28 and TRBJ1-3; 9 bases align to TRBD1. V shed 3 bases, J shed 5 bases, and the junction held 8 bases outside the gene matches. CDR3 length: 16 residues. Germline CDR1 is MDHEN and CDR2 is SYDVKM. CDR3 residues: CASSFLRDRDRNTIYF. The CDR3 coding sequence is TGTGCCAGCAGTTTCCTCCGGGACAGGGACAGAAACACCATATATTTT.

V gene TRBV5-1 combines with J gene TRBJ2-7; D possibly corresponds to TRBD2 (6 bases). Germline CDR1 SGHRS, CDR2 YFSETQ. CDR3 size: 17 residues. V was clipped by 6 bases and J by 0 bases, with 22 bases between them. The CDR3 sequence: CASTPNSGGAYSYEQYF. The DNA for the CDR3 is TGCGCCAGCACCCCCAACTCTGGCGGGGCGTACTCCTACGAGCAGTACTTC.

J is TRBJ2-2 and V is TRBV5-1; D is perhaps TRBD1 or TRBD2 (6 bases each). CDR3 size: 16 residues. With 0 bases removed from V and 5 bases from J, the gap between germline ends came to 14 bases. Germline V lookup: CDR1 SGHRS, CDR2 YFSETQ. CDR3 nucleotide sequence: TGCGCCAGCAGCTTGGGGCAGGGGAGGTGGACCGGGGAGCTGTTTTTT. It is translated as CASSLGQGRWTGELFF.

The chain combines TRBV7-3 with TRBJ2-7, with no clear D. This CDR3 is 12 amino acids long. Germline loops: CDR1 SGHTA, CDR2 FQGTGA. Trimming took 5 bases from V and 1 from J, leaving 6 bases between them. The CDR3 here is CASSRTSYEQYF. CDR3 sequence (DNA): TGTGCCAGCAGCCGTACTTCCTACGAGCAGTACTTC.